The following is a T cell receptor (beta chain) sequence with its context. Trimming shortened V by 6 bases and J by 0 bases, and 12 bases separated the two germline ends. Germline V CDR1 and CDR2: LNHDA, SQIVND (reference sequence). The CDR3 loop spans 16 amino acids. Per the original data handling: Reference gene primer amplification in the assay estimated nucleated cell counts. Only in-frame clones appear in the TCRdb table, and some are missing; sequencing was by immunoSEQ multiplex PCR. The DNA gave D and trimming, while V, J and clone size come from that table. Among roughly 81,000 clones listed, about nine tenths were seen once. The record originates from a study of blood T cell repertoires in COVID-19. In the study overall: Samples taken during acute and convalescent COVID-19 were collected in the United States, Italy and Spain. T cells, B-cell-depleted T cells, or PBMCs provided the cDNA or gDNA that served as material.

This clonotype was sampled from a man between 65 and 85 years old with active or convalescent COVID-19. Sequencing used peripheral blood. The V call is TRBV19, the J call TRBJ2-6, with D possibly matching TRBD2 (5 bases). As DNA, the CDR3 is TGTGCCAGTAGCCCCAGAGAGGGCTCTGGGGCCAACGTCCTGACTTTC. It yields the protein CASSPREGSGANVLTF.